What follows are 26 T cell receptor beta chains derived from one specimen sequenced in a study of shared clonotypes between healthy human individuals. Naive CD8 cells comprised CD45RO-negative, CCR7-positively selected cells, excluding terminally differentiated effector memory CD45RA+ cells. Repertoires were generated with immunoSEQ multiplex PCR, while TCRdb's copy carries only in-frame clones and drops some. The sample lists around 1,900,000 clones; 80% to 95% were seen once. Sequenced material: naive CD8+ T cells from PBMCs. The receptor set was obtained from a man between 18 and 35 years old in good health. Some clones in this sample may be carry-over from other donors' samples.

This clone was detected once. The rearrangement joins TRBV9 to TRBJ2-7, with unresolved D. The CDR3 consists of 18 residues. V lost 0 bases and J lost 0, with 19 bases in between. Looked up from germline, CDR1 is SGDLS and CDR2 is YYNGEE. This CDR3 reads CASSVASRPGGDSYEQYF. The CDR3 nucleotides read TGTGCCAGCAGCGTAGCCTCCAGACCAGGCGGAGACTCCTACGAGCAGTACTTC. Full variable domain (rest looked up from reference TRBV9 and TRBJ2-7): DSGVTQTPKHLITATGQRVTLRCSPRSGDLSVYWYQQSLDQGLQFLIQYYNGEERAKGNILERFSAQQFPDLHSELNLSSLELGDSALYFCASSVASRPGGDSYEQYFGPGTRLTVT.

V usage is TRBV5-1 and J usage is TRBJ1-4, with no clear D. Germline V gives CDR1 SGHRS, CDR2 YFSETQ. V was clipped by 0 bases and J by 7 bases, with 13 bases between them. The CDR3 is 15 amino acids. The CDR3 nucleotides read TGCGCCAGCAGCTTGGATCCGGGTGATGGTGAAAAACTGTTTTTT. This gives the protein CASSLDPGDGEKLFF.

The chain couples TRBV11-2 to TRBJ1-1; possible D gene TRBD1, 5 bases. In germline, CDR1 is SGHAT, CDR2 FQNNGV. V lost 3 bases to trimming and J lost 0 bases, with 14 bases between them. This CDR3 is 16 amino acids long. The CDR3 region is CASSFWVRTLNTEAFF. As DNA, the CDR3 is TGTGCCAGCAGCTTTTGGGTAAGGACACTGAACACTGAAGCTTTCTTT.

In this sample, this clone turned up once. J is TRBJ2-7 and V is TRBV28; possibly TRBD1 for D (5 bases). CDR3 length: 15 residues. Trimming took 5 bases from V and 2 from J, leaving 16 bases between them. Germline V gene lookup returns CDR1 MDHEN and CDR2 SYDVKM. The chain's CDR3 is CASSPRQYPAYEQYF. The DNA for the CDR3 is TGTGCCAGCAGTCCCCGACAGTATCCAGCCTACGAGCAGTACTTC.

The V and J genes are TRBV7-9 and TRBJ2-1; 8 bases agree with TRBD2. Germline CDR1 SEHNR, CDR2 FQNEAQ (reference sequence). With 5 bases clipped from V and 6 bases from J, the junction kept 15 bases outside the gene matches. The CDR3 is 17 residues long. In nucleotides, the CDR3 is TGTGCCAGCAGCGGAACCCGGGGACTAGGAAATGGCAATGAGCAGTTCTTC. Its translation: CASSGTRGLGNGNEQFF.

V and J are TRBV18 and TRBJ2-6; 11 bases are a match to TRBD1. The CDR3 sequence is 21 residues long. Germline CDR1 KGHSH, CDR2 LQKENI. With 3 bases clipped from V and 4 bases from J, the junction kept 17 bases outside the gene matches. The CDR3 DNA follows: TGTGCCAGCTCACCGTTAAGGACCGGGACAGGGGGTGTGCAAGGGGCCAACGTCCTGACTTTC. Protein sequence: CASSPLRTGTGGVQGANVLTF.

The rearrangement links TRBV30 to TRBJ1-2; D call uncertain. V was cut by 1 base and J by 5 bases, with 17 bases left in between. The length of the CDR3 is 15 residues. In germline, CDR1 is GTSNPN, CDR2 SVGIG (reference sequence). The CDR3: CAWSEAVERGYGYTF. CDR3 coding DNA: TGTGCCTGGAGTGAAGCAGTCGAACGTGGGTATGGCTACACCTTC.

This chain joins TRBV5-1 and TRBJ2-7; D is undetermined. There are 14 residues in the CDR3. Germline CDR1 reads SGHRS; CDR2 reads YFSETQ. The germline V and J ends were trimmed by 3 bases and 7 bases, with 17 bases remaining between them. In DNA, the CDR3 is TGCGCCAGCAGCTCAACCAATCCCTTGCGGGAGCAGTACTTC. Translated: CASSSTNPLREQYF. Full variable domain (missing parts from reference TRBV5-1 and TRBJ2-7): KAGVTQTPRYLIKTRGQQVTLSCSPISGHRSVSWYQQTPGQGLQFLFEYFSETQRNKGNFPGRFSGRQFSNSRSEMNVSTLELGDSALYLCASSSTNPLREQYFGPGTRLTVT.

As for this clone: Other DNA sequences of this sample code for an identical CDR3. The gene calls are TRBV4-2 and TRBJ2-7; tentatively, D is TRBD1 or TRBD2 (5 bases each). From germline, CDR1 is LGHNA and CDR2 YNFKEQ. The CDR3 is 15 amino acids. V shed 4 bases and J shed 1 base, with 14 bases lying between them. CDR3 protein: CASSLGTEGSYEQYF. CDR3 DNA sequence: TGTGCCAGCAGCCTGGGGACCGAAGGATCCTACGAGCAGTACTTC.

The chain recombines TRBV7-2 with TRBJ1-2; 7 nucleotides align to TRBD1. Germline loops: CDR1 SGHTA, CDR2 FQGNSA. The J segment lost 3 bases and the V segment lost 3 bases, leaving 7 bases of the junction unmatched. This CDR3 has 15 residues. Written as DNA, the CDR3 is TGTGCCAGCAGCTTCGGGACAGTTAACTACTATGGCTACACCTTC. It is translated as CASSFGTVNYYGYTF. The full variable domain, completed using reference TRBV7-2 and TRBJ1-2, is GAGVSQSPSNKVTEKGKDVELRCDPISGHTALYWYRQSLGQGLEFLIYFQGNSAPDKSGLPSDRFSAERTGGSVSTLTIQRTQQEDSAVYLCASSFGTVNYYGYTFGSGTRLTVV.

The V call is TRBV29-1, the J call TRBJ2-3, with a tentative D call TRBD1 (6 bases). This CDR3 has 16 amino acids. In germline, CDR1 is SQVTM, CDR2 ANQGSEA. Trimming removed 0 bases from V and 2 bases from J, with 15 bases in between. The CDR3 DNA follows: TGCAGCGTTGAAGATCAGGGGCCTCTTACCACAGATACGCAGTATTTT. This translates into CSVEDQGPLTTDTQYF.

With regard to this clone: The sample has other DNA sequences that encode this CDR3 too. Here the CDR3 reads CASSDGTGGTDTQYF. The CDR3 nucleotides are TGTGCCAGCAGTGACGGGACAGGGGGCACAGATACGCAGTATTTT. This sequence joins TRBV6-4 and TRBJ2-3; TRBD1 agrees at 10 bases. Germline V CDR1 and CDR2: MRHNA, SNTAGT. This CDR3 region has 15 residues. V shed 2 bases, J shed 1 base, and the junction held 0 bases outside the gene matches.

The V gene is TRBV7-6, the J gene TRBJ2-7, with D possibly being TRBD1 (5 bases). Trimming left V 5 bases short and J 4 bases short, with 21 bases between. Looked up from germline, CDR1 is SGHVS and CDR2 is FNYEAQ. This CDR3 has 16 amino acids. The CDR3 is CASSLGPQGLKYEQYF. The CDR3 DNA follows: TGTGCCAGCAGCCTCGGCCCCCAGGGTTTAAAGTACGAGCAGTACTTC.

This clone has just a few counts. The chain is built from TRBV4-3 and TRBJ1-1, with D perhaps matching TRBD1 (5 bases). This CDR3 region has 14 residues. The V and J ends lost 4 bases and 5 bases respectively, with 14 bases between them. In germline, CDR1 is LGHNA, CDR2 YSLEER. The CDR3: CASSPSGAGTEAFF. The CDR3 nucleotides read TGCGCCAGCAGCCCCTCTGGGGCGGGAACTGAAGCTTTCTTT.

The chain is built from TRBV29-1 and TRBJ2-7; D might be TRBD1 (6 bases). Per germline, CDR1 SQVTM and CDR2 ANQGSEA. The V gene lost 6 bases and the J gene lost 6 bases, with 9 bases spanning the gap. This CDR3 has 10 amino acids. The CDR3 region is CSVDSGEQYF. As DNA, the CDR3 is TGCAGCGTGGACAGTGGCGAGCAGTACTTC.

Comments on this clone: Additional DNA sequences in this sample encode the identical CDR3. This chain's CDR3 is CASSLGRGNEQFF. CDR3 coding DNA: TGTGCCAGCAGCTTAGGGAGGGGCAATGAGCAGTTCTTC. The J gene is TRBJ2-1, the V gene TRBV11-2, with D perhaps TRBD2 (6 bases). Per germline, CDR1 SGHAT and CDR2 FQNNGV. The CDR3 sequence is 13 residues long. V shed 1 base and J shed 6 bases, with 7 bases lying between them.

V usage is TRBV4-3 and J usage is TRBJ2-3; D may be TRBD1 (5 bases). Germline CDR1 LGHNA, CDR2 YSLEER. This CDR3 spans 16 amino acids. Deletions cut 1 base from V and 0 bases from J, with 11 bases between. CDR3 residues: CASSQVHRPSTDTQYF. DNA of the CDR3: TGCGCCAGCAGCCAAGTGCACAGGCCTAGCACAGATACGCAGTATTTT.

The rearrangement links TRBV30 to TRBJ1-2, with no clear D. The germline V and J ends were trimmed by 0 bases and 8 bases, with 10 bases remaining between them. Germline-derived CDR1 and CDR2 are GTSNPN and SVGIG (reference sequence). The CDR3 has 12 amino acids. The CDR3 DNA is TGTGCCTGGAGTGTAGGGCCTGCGGGCTACACCTTC. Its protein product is CAWSVGPAGYTF.

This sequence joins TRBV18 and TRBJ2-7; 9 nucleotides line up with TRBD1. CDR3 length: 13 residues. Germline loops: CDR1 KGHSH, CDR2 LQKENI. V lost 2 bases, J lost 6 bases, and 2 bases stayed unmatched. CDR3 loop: CASSPTGGTEQYF. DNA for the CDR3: TGTGCCAGCTCACCAACAGGGGGCACCGAGCAGTACTTC. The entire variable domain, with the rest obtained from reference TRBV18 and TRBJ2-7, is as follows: NAGVMQNPRHLVRRRGQEARLRCSPMKGHSHVYWYRQLPEEGLKFMVYLQKENIIDESGMPKERFSAEFPKEGPSILRIQQVVRGDSAAYFCASSPTGGTEQYFGPGTRLTVT.

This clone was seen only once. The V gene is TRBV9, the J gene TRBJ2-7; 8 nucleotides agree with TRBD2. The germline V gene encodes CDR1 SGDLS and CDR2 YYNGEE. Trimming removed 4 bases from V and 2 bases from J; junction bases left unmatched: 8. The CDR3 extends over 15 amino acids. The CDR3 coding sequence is TGTGCCAGCAGCCCGGGGGGGGCAGGGGCCTACGAGCAGTACTTC. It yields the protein CASSPGGAGAYEQYF.

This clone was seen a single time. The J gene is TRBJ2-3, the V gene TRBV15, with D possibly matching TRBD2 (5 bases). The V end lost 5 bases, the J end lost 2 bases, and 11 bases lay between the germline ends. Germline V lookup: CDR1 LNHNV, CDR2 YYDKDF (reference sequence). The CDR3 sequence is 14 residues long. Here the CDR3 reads CATSGRANTDTQYF. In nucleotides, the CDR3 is TGTGCCACCAGCGGGCGGGCCAACACAGATACGCAGTATTTT.

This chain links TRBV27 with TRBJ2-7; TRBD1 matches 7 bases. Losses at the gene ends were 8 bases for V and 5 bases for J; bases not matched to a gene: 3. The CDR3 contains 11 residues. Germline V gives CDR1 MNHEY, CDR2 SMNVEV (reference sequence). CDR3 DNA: TGTGCCAGCCAGACAGGGAACGAGCAGTACTTC. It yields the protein CASQTGNEQYF.

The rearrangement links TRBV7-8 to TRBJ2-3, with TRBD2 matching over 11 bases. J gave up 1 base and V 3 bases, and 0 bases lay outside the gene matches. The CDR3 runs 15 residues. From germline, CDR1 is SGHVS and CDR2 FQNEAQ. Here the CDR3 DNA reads TGTGCCAGCAGCTTGACTAGCGGGGGCACAGATACGCAGTATTTT. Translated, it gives CASSLTSGGTDTQYF.

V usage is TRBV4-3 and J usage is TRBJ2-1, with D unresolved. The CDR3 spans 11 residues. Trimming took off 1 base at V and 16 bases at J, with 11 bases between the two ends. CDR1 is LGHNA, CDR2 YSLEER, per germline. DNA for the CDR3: TGCGCCAGCAGCCAAGTCCTCTCGCTTTTCTTC. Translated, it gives CASSQVLSLFF.

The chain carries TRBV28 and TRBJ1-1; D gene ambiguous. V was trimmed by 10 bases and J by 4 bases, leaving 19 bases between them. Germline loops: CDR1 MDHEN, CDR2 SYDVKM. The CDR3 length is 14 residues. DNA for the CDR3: TGTGCCACCTCCCTTGGGATAGAAGGCACTGAAGCTTTCTTT. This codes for CATSLGIEGTEAFF.

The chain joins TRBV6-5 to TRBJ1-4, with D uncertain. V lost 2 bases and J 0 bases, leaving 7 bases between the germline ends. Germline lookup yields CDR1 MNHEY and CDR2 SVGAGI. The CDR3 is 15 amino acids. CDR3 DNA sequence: TGTGCCAGCAGTTACAGTCCTGCAACTAATGAAAAACTGTTTTTT. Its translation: CASSYSPATNEKLFF.